The clone carrying this TCR beta chain was seen ten or more times. The data originate from a study of CD8 T cells in ankylosing spondylitis. TCRdb recomputed calls from the 5' RACE reads with MiXCR, one row per CDR3 protein. Here the sample spans about 250,000 distinct CDR3 sequences, about a sixth being singletons. The germline CDR1 and CDR2 sequences are MNHNY and SVGAGI (reference sequence). Trimming removed 7 bases from V and 8 bases from J; junction bases left unmatched: 5. CDR3 length equals 13 residues. The chain uses TRBV6-6 and TRBJ1-5, with 10 bases identical to TRBD1. The receptor was isolated from a male donor with ankylosing spondylitis or in good health (not recorded which). Sequencing was done on a sample of blood, either unsorted or a sorted T cell fraction (not recorded which). This CDR3 reads CASKTGGLEPQHF. The CDR3 DNA sequence: TGTGCCAGCAAGACAGGGGGCTTAGAGCCCCAGCATTTT.